The rows below give T cell receptor beta chains drawn from one sample of a study of blood T cells in healthy people across ages. MiXCR was run by TCRdb on the 5' RACE reads, yielding one entry per CDR3 protein. The sample contains about 1.8 million distinct CDR3 sequences, around 50% of which appear only once. The sequenced material came from blood. Receptor source: a woman between 35 and 50 years old in good health. The CDR3 runs from the conserved cysteine through the conserved F or W. D genes are given only for firm matches. Some rows mark clone size as missing; the rest say once, few, many or name a class of expanded clone.

>TRBV20-1|TRBD1|.|TRBJ1-2
TGCAGTGCGACGGACAGGGAAAGTTATGGCTACACCTTC
CSATDRESYGYTF
>TRBV7-9|TRBD1|.|TRBJ2-3
TGTGCCAGCAGCAGTGGAACAGGGGTACCACCAGATACGCAGTATTTT
CASSSGTGVPPDTQYF
>TRBV27|.|few|TRBJ2-7
TGTGCCAGCAGTTCCTACAGCTCCTACGAGCAGTACTTC
CASSSYSSYEQYF
>TRBV5-1|.|.|TRBJ2-1
TGCGCCAGCAGCTTGGGGGCCGGTGAGAGTCACTCCTACAATGAGCAGTTCTTC
CASSLGAGESHSYNEQFF
>TRBV10-1|TRBD1|few|TRBJ1-6
TGCGCCAGCAGTGAGGGTACCGGGACAGGAAATTCACCCCTCCACTTT
CASSEGTGTGNSPLHF
>TRBV20-1|.|.|TRBJ2-1
TGCAGTGCTATCCTGGCAGTGGGGCAGTTCTTC
CSAILAVGQFF
>TRBV5-1|.|few|TRBJ2-5
TGCGCCAGCAGCTTCCCGGCGGGGCACCAAGAGACCCAGTACTTC
CASSFPAGHQETQYF
>TRBV4-2|.|few|TRBJ2-5
TGTGCCAGCAGCCAAGGAGAGGAAAGAGGGCAAGAGACCCAGTACTTC
CASSQGEERGQETQYF
>TRBV7-2|TRBD1|.|TRBJ1-6
TGTGCCAGCAGCCCTTCGGGACAGGCGAATTCACCCCTCCACTTT
CASSPSGQANSPLHF
>TRBV7-2|.|few|TRBJ1-2
TGTGCCAGCAGCTTAAACTCCCCCGGCTATGGCTACACCTTC
CASSLNSPGYGYTF
>TRBV20-1|TRBD2|.|TRBJ2-1
TGCAGTGCCCGACTAGCGGGGGGCGCCTACAATGAGCAGTTCTTC
CSARLAGGAYNEQFF
>TRBV3-1|TRBD2|.|TRBJ2-3
TGTGCCAGCAGCCAAGATGGGACTACCATAGACACAGATACGCAGTATTTT
CASSQDGTTIDTDTQYF
>TRBV4-2|TRBD2|.|TRBJ2-5
TGTGCCAGCAGCCTTCTCAATTTAGCGGGGGGCCAAGAGACCCAGTACTTC
CASSLLNLAGGQETQYF
>TRBV6-1|TRBD2|.|TRBJ2-1
TGTGCCAGCACCGCGGGGGTTGTGTCCTACAATGAGCAGTTCTTC
CASTAGVVSYNEQFF
>TRBV7-3|.|.|TRBJ2-5
TGTGCCAGCAGCCCAGGGGCTAGGACTGGTGAAACCCAGTACTTC
CASSPGARTGETQYF
>TRBV28|TRBD1|.|TRBJ2-5
TGTGCCAGCAGTGACCTCGGGACAGGGGTTATCCAAGAGACCCAGTACTTC
CASSDLGTGVIQETQYF
>TRBV6-2/TRBV6-3|.|once|TRBJ1-2
TGTGCCAGCACGATCGGAATTGGAGGCTACACCTTC
CASTIGIGGYTF
>TRBV20-1|TRBD2|few|TRBJ2-5
TGCAGTGCTAGAGTTGGGACTAGGAGCCAAGAGACCCAGTACTTC
CSARVGTRSQETQYF
>TRBV20-1|.|.|TRBJ2-4
TGCAGTGCTAGAGACCGACAAGGGCCCAAAAACATTCAGTACTTC
CSARDRQGPKNIQYF
>TRBV10-3|.|.|TRBJ2-5
TGTGCCATCCGTGACCGGGCCACACAAGAGACCCAGTACTTC
CAIRDRATQETQYF
>TRBV28|TRBD1|.|TRBJ2-1
TGTGCCAGCAGTACGAGGGACAGTTTATCCGCCTCCTACAATGAGCAGTTCTTC
CASSTRDSLSASYNEQFF
>TRBV9|TRBD1|.|TRBJ1-2
TGTGCCAGCAGCGTAGCCGGCGCGGACAGGGCTAGGGGCTACACCTTC
CASSVAGADRARGYTF
>TRBV20-1|.|.|TRBJ1-5
TGCAGTGCGGAACAGGTAACAAGCAATCAGCCCCAGCATTTT
CSAEQVTSNQPQHF
>TRBV25-1|TRBD2|few|TRBJ2-1
TGTGCCAGCAGAAGCCGGGACTACGACGCGCAGTTCTTC
CASRSRDYDAQFF
>TRBV6-1|.|.|TRBJ2-7
TGTGCCAGCAGTTCGCGACGGAGGGATAACAGCGAGCAGTACTTC
CASSSRRRDNSEQYF
>TRBV6-1|TRBD1|.|TRBJ1-2
TGTGCCGCCGGACAGGCCACTAACTATGGCTACACCTTC
CAAGQATNYGYTF
>TRBV3-1|.|.|TRBJ2-7
TGTGCCAGCAGCTCGAGGGACGGGGCCTACAATGAGCAGTACTTC
CASSSRDGAYNEQYF